These T cell receptor beta chains were read from a single sample in a study of blood T cell repertoires in COVID-19. The repertoire was sequenced with immunoSEQ multiplex PCR; TCRdb's copy has only in-frame clones and lacks some. Among about 400,000 clones, around 89% were seen once, and the ten largest hold more than 4%. Sequenced sample: peripheral blood. These TCRs come from a young woman with acute or convalescent COVID-19. Both conserved end residues are part of each CDR3. A D gene is named only where the DNA matches it firmly. Size values are once, few and many counts, or a class for expanded clones, and some rows have none.

TRBJ1-1 | . | . | TRBV19 | TGTGCCAGTAAAACCAGGGGTTCCACTGAAGCTTTCTTT | CASKTRGSTEAFF
TRBJ2-3 | . | . | TRBV3-1/TRBV3-2 | TGTGCCAGCAGCCCTACGACAGATACGCAGTATTTT | CASSPTTDTQYF
TRBJ1-2 | . | TRBD1 | TRBV5-1 | TGCGCCAGCAGCTCTGAGACAGGGGGCGGTGGCTACACCTTC | CASSSETGGGGYTF
TRBJ2-1 | once | . | TRBV28 | TGTGCCAGCAGTCCCACCGGTAGTTACAATGAGCAGTTCTTC | CASSPTGSYNEQFF
TRBJ1-6 | . | . | TRBV4-1 | TGCGCCAGCAGCCAAGGGCATCTCCCCCTCCACTTT | CASSQGHLPLHF
TRBJ2-3 | many | . | TRBV24-1 | TGTGCCACCAGTGGTGGGACACGGGTCACAGATACGCAGTATTTT | CATSGGTRVTDTQYF
TRBJ1-2 | once | . | TRBV7-2 | TGTGCCAGCAGCTTACACCAGGGGCAGGGCTATGGCTACACCTTC | CASSLHQGQGYGYTF
TRBJ2-7 | . | . | TRBV5-1 | TGCGCCAGCAGCTTCACCGGGGGATCCTACGAGCAGTACTTC | CASSFTGGSYEQYF
TRBJ2-1 | . | TRBD1 | TRBV19 | TGTGCCAGCGGACAGGGAGTGAGGTTCTTC | CASGQGVRFF
TRBJ2-2 | . | . | TRBV6-5 | TGTGCCAGCAGTTATTCTGCAGGGGTTCCCACCGGGGAGCTGTTTTTT | CASSYSAGVPTGELFF
TRBJ1-2 | . | TRBD1 | TRBV30 | TGTGCCTGCGGGGACAGGGTCTATGGCTACACCTTC | CACGDRVYGYTF
TRBJ1-1 | . | . | TRBV3-1/TRBV3-2 | TGTGCCAGCAGCCCCCCTCGGGGCGGGAGGACTGAAGCTTTCTTT | CASSPPRGGRTEAFF
TRBJ2-1 | . | . | TRBV5-6 | TGTGCCAGCAGCCCCGGGGCCGGGGAGGATGAGCAGTTCTTC | CASSPGAGEDEQFF
TRBJ2-5 | . | TRBD1 | TRBV24-1 | TGTGCCACCAGTGAAGACAGGGAAGAGACCCAGTACTTC | CATSEDREETQYF
TRBJ1-2 | . | . | TRBV4-1 | TGCGCCAGCAGCCAAGAAGCAGGGACTCTCTATGGCTACACCTTC | CASSQEAGTLYGYTF
TRBJ2-1 | . | . | TRBV6-2/TRBV6-3 | TGTGCCAGCAGTTACTCGGGAAGGGGGACCAGGAGTAATGAGCAGTTCTTC | CASSYSGRGTRSNEQFF
TRBJ2-3 | . | TRBD1 | TRBV28 | TGTGCCAGCAGTTTACGGGTGACAGGGGGTACAGATACGCAGTATTTT | CASSLRVTGGTDTQYF
TRBJ1-4 | . | TRBD1 | TRBV11-2 | TGTGCCAGCAGCTTAGCAACAGGGGTGGCAACTAATGAAAAACTGTTTTTT | CASSLATGVATNEKLFF
TRBJ2-3 | . | TRBD2 | TRBV24-1 | TGTGCCACCAGTGATTTCCCTAGCGGGGGCACAGATACGCAGTATTTT | CATSDFPSGGTDTQYF
TRBJ2-3 | . | TRBD2 | TRBV9 | TGTGCCAGCAGCGTAGGCGGGGGTTATGCAGATACGCAGTATTTT | CASSVGGGYADTQYF
TRBJ2-2 | . | TRBD1 | TRBV5-1 | TGCGCCAGCTCTGGACAGGGAACCGGGGAGCTGTTTTTT | CASSGQGTGELFF
TRBJ1-6 | . | . | TRBV2 | TGTGCCAGCAGTGAAGCGATCAGAAGCTCCTATAATTCACCCCTCCACTTT | CASSEAIRSSYNSPLHF
TRBJ1-1 | . | . | TRBV27 | TGTGCCAGCAGGACGAGGACAGCCGATGAAGCTTTCTTT | CASRTRTADEAFF
TRBJ2-3 | . | . | TRBV7-9 | TGTGCCAGCAGTTGGGGCCGGACAGACACAGATACGCAGTATTTT | CASSWGRTDTDTQYF
TRBJ1-5 | . | TRBD1 | TRBV5-6 | TGTGCCAGCAGCAGCACGGACCTCGGACAGGGGGGCGATCAGCCCCAGCATTTT | CASSSTDLGQGGDQPQHF
TRBJ2-1 | . | TRBD2 | TRBV9 | TGTGCCAGCAGCGTAGTTAGCGGGGGGAATGAGCAGTTCTTC | CASSVVSGGNEQFF
TRBJ2-3 | . | TRBD1 | TRBV29-1 | TGCAGCGGACAGGGGGCGACAGATACGCAGTATTTT | CSGQGATDTQYF
TRBJ1-4 | . | TRBD1 | TRBV27 | TGTGCCAGCAGTACCCGACAGGGAGGTAATGAAAAACTGTTTTTT | CASSTRQGGNEKLFF
TRBJ1-2 | . | . | TRBV28 | TGTGCCAGCTACCTTTCCGGGACAATCTATGGCTACACCTTC | CASYLSGTIYGYTF
TRBJ1-5 | . | TRBD1 | TRBV6-2/TRBV6-3 | TGTGCCAGCAGTTATGGGGGACCGGGACAGGGGTTCTATCAGCCCCAGCATTTT | CASSYGGPGQGFYQPQHF
TRBJ2-5 | . | . | TRBV6-5 | TGTGCCAGCAGTACTGACAGCTCAGACCAAGAGACCCAGTACTTC | CASSTDSSDQETQYF
TRBJ1-2 | . | . | TRBV11-1 | TGTGCCAGCAGCTCAGACAGGAACTATGGCTACACCTTC | CASSSDRNYGYTF
TRBJ2-3 | . | . | TRBV5-1 | TGCGCCAGCAGGCTGACAGTAACCCTGGGAGATACGCAGTATTTT | CASRLTVTLGDTQYF
TRBJ2-3 | . | TRBD2 | TRBV11-2 | TGTGCCAGCAGCTTAGTTGGGGGGGGGTTCACAGATACGCAGTATTTT | CASSLVGGGFTDTQYF
TRBJ2-3 | . | TRBD2 | TRBV14 | TGTGCCAGCAGCGAACTAGCGGTAGATACGCAGTATTTT | CASSELAVDTQYF
TRBJ1-2 | . | . | TRBV9 | TGTGCCAGCAGCGTCTCCCCCGAGGACATTGGGGGCTACACCTTC | CASSVSPEDIGGYTF
TRBJ2-1 | . | TRBD2 | TRBV30 | TGTGCCTGGAGTTCCGGAACTAGCGGGGGGAGATGGGAGCAGTTCTTC | CAWSSGTSGGRWEQFF
TRBJ2-1 | . | TRBD2 | TRBV7-6 | TGTGCCAGCAGCTTAAATTCGGCGGGGGGCCCAAATGAGCAGTTCTTC | CASSLNSAGGPNEQFF
TRBJ1-6 | . | . | TRBV7-8 | TGTGCCAGCAGCAACAGCCTTACCCGAAATTCACCCCTCCACTTT | CASSNSLTRNSPLHF
TRBJ2-1 | . | . | TRBV4-1 | TGCGCCAGCAGCAACGTTGTGAGCCTTGTCCCCCATGAGCAGTTCTTC | CASSNVVSLVPHEQFF
TRBJ2-7 | . | . | TRBV9 | TGTGCCCGCAGCGGGGGGGGACAGGGCAAAACCTACGAGCAGTACTTC | CARSGGGQGKTYEQYF
TRBJ2-5 | . | TRBD1 | TRBV5-8 | TGTGCCAGCACACGGGACAGGCTACAAGAGACCCAGTACTTC | CASTRDRLQETQYF
TRBJ2-3 | . | TRBD2 | TRBV5-4 | TGTGCCAGCAGCTTAACTAGCGGGGTTAGGGCAGATACGCAGTATTTT | CASSLTSGVRADTQYF
TRBJ1-2 | . | . | TRBV18 | TGTGCCAGCTCACCAGAACTCGGGACATTCTATGGCTACACCTTC | CASSPELGTFYGYTF
TRBJ2-2 | . | . | TRBV5-5 | TGTGCCAGCAGCTACCGAACAGGGACCCTAGCCACCGGGGAGCTGTTTTTT | CASSYRTGTLATGELFF
TRBJ1-4 | . | TRBD1 | TRBV10-2 | TGCGCCAGCAGTGGGACAGGCCCAAATGAAAAACTGTTTTTT | CASSGTGPNEKLFF
TRBJ2-3 | . | . | TRBV7-9 | TGTGCCAGCAGCTTATTGGGCGGGGGCACAGATACGCAGTATTTT | CASSLLGGGTDTQYF
TRBJ1-3 | . | . | TRBV11-2 | TGTGCCAGCAGTTCGGACAGAGGAAACACCATATATTTT | CASSSDRGNTIYF
TRBJ2-7 | . | TRBD2 | TRBV27 | TGTGCCAGCAGTCCTGAAGCGGGGGTAACCTACGAGCAGTACTTC | CASSPEAGVTYEQYF
TRBJ2-3 | . | . | TRBV20-1 | TGCAGTGCTAGTAGCGGCGCGAGCACAGATACGCAGTATTTT | CSASSGASTDTQYF
TRBJ1-2 | . | . | TRBV2 | TGTGCCACCCAGACAGTTAACTATGGCTACACCTTC | CATQTVNYGYTF
TRBJ2-3 | . | . | TRBV5-5 | TGTGCCACCCGACGGGGGAGTGGGTTCACAGATACGCAGTATTTT | CATRRGSGFTDTQYF
TRBJ2-1 | . | TRBD2 | TRBV7-2 | TGTGCCAGCAGCTTACGGCGGGGGGCCGTGAGCTCCTACAATGAGCAGTTCTTC | CASSLRRGAVSSYNEQFF
TRBJ2-7 | . | TRBD2 | TRBV6-5 | TGTGCCAGCGCTCCCTCCCGGGGGGACTCCTACGAGCAGTACTTC | CASAPSRGDSYEQYF
TRBJ2-5 | . | . | TRBV5-8 | TGTGCCAGCAGCTTGGGGTCGTACAGGCAAGAGACCCAGTACTTC | CASSLGSYRQETQYF